This T cell receptor beta chain is from a study of graft-versus-host responses after intestinal transplantation. CDR3 length equals 14 residues. The germline V gene encodes CDR1 LGHNA and CDR2 YNFKEQ. With 0 bases clipped from V and 7 bases from J, the junction kept 5 bases outside the gene matches. Sequencing used immunoSEQ multiplex PCR; TCRdb keeps in-frame clones, though not all of them. The profile covers 9,400 or so clones, with approximately 33% appearing a single time and 5.1% taken by the ten largest. By sample fraction, this clone is medium-sized. The sequencing used alloreactive CD4+ T cells from a mixed lymphocyte reaction culture, collected before intestinal transplant. Described subset: CFSE-low proliferating T cells sorted from approximately 6-day pre-transplant mixed lymphocyte reaction (GvH or HvG direction). This TCR was sampled from a human patient who received an intestinal transplant. The J gene is TRBJ1-2, the V gene TRBV4-2; 7 nucleotides line up with TRBD1. The CDR3 reads CASSQETGYFGYTF. CDR3 sequence (DNA): TGTGCCAGCAGCCAAGAGACAGGGTACTTTGGCTACACCTTC.